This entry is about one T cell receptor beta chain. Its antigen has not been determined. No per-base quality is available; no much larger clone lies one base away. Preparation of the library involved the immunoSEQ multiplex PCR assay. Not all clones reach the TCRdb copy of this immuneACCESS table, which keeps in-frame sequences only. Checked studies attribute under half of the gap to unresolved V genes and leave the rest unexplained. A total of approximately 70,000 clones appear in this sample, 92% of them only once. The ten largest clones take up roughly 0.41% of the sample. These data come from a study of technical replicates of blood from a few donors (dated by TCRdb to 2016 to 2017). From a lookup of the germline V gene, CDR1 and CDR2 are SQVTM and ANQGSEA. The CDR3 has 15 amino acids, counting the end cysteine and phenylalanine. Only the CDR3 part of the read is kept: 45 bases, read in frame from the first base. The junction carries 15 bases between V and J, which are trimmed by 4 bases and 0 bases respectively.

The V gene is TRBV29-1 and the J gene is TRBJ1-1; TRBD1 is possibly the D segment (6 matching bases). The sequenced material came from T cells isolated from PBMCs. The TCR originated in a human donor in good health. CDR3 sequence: CSVVTGSGMNTEAFF. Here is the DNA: TGCAGCGTTGTAACAGGGTCCGGAATGAACACTGAAGCTTTCTTT.